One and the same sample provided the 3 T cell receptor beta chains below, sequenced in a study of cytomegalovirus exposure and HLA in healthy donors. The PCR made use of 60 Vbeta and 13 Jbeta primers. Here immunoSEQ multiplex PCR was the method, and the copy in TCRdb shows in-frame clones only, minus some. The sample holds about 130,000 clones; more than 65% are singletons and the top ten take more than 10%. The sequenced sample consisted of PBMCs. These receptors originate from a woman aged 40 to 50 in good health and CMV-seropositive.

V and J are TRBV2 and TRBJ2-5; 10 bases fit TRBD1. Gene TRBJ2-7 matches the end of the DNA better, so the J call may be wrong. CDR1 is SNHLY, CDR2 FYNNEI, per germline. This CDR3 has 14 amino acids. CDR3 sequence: CASSAGTGAYEQYF. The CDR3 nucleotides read TGTGCCAGCAGTGCCGGGACAGGGGCCTACGAGCAGTACTTC.

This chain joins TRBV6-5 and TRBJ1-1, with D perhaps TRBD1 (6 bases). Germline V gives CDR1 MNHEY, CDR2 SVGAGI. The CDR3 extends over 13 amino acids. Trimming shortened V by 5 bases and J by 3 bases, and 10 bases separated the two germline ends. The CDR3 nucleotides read TGTGCCAGCAGTGAAACAGGGTACACTGAAGCTTTCTTT. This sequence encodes CASSETGYTEAFF.

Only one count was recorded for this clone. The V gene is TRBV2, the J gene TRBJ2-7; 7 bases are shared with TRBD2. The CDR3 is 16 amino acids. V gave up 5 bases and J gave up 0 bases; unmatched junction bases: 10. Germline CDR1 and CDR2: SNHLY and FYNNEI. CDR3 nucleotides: TGTGCCAGCAGTAAAACCCTTCTAGCGGCCTCCTACGAGCAGTACTTC. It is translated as CASSKTLLAASYEQYF.